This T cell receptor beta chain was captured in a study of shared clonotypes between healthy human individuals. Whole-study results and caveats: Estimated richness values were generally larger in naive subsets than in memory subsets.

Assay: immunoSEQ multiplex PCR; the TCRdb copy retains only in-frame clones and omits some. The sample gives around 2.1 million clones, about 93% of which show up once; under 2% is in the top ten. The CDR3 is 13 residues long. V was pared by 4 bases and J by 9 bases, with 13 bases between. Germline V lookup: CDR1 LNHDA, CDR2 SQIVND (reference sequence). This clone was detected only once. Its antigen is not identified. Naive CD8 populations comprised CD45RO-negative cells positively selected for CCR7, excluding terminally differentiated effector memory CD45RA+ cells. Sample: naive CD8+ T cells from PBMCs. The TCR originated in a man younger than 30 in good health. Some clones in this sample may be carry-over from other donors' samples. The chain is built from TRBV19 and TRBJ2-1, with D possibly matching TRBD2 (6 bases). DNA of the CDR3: TGTGCCAGTAGTAGTTTAGCGGCGATTGAGCAGTTCTTC. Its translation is CASSSLAAIEQFF.